This record looks at one TCR beta chain sequence and its context. Its antigen is not known. The sample originates from a study of cytomegalovirus exposure and HLA in healthy donors. Vbeta (60) and Jbeta (13) primers were used in the PCR. Measured with immunoSEQ multiplex PCR; TCRdb has only the in-frame clones, and not every one. The sample records about 60,000 clones, more than 60% being singletons. The CDR3 is made up of 14 amino acids. Trimming pared 0 bases from V and 0 bases from J, leaving 6 bases between. Germline CDR1 and CDR2: GTSNPN and SVGIG (reference sequence). Study conclusions and caveats: Most TCR sequences proved rare, with some public TCRs found in many donors.

The sample comprised PBMCs. The clonotype comes from a woman in her twenties or thirties in good health and CMV-seronegative. The J gene is TRBJ2-4, the V gene TRBV30; D is uncertain. CDR3 amino acids: CAWSVPRAKNIQYF. Here the CDR3 DNA reads TGTGCCTGGAGTGTCCCCCGAGCCAAAAACATTCAGTACTTC.